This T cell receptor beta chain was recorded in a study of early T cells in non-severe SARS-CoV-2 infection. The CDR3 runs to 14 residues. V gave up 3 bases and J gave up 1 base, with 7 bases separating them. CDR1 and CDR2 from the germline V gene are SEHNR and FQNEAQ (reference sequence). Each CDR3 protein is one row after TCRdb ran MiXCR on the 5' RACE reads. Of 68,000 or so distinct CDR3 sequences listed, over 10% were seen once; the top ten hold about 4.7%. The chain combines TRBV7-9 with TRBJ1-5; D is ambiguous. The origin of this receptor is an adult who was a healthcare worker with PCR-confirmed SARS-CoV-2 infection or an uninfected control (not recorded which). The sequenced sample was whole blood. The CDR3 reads CASSFADSNQPQHF. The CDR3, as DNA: TGTGCCAGCAGCTTTGCTGACAGCAATCAGCCCCAGCATTTT.